This is a list of T cell receptor beta chains from one sample in a study of Graves' ophthalmopathy and Graves' hyperthyroidism. TCRdb processed the multiplex PCR reads anew with MiXCR; each CDR3 protein has one entry. Of some 380,000 distinct CDR3 sequences in the sample, 15% were seen once. Sequencing was done on a sample of peripheral blood. These TCRs come from a woman younger than 30 with stable Graves' hyperthyroidism. Each CDR3 is given with its conserved first and last residue. Each record gives: clone size, D gene, J gene, V gene, CDR3 DNA, CDR3 protein. A D gene is named only where the DNA matches it firmly. Clone size appears in some rows only: once, few, many, or a class for an expanded clone.

many | TRBD1 | TRBJ1-3 | TRBV11-2 | TGTGCCAGCAGCCCGAGACAGGGAGGCTTTGGAAACACCATATATTTT | CASSPRQGGFGNTIYF
many | NA | TRBJ2-5 | TRBV20-1 | TGCAGTGCTGAAGCCAGGCATAAAGAGACCCAGTACTTC | CSAEARHKETQYF
many | NA | TRBJ1-5 | TRBV15 | TGTGCCACCAGCTGGAAGGACAATCAGCCCCAGCATTTT | CATSWKDNQPQHF
NA | NA | TRBJ1-2 | TRBV7-2 | TGTGCCAGCAGCTCGAGGGGGGGAAGCTATGGCTACACCTTC | CASSSRGGSYGYTF
many | NA | TRBJ1-6 | TRBV11-3 | TGTGCCAGCAGCTTATTAGGGTTGGATTCACCCCTCCACTTT | CASSLLGLDSPLHF
many | NA | TRBJ1-6 | TRBV6-2/TRBV6-3 | TGTGCCAGCACCGAGGGATGGAGTTCACCCCTCCACTTT | CASTEGWSSPLHF
few | TRBD2 | TRBJ2-2 | TRBV25-1 | TGTGCCAGCAGTGAATTGGGCGAGACTAGCGGGGGGGCCGGCGGGGAGCTGTTTTTT | CASSELGETSGGAGGELFF
many | NA | TRBJ2-7 | TRBV28 | TGTGCCAGCATTCGGAACGGACGGTACGAGCAGTACTTC | CASIRNGRYEQYF
many | TRBD1 | TRBJ1-6 | TRBV7-2 | TGTGCCAGCAGCTTTTCTCACAGGGGGAGCTCCTATAATTCACCCCTCCACTTT | CASSFSHRGSSYNSPLHF
many | TRBD1 | TRBJ1-1 | TRBV18 | TGTGCCAGCTCACCATCTGGGACAGGCTCTGAAGCTTTCTTT | CASSPSGTGSEAFF
many | NA | TRBJ1-2 | TRBV20-1 | TGCAGTGCTGAGGACACCTTAAACTATGGCTACACCTTC | CSAEDTLNYGYTF
NA | TRBD1 | TRBJ1-2 | TRBV3-1 | TGTGCCAGCCGGAGGGACAGCCCCTTTACAGATTATGGCTACACCTTC | CASRRDSPFTDYGYTF
NA | NA | TRBJ1-3 | TRBV10-3 | TGTGCCATCAGTGAGACAGGGACAATCTCTGGAAACACTATATATTTT | CAISETGTISGNTIYF
many | NA | TRBJ1-2 | TRBV29-1 | TGCAGCGTTAGGACGGATACTTATGGCTACACCTTC | CSVRTDTYGYTF
many | TRBD1 | TRBJ2-4 | TRBV9 | TGTGCCAGCAGCGTAGATTCCGGACAGGGGGTCAAAAACATTCAGTACTTC | CASSVDSGQGVKNIQYF
NA | NA | TRBJ1-1 | TRBV9 | TGTGCCAGCAGCGATGAGGCGCAGGGAATTCCTGAAGCTTTCTTT | CASSDEAQGIPEAFF
many | TRBD1 | TRBJ1-1 | TRBV4-1 | TGCGCCAGCAGCCAAGCCTCAGGGGGCACTGAAGCTTTCTTT | CASSQASGGTEAFF
many | NA | TRBJ2-5 | TRBV3-1 | TGTGCCAGCAGCCAAGTTGTGGGGACGGAGTACTTC | CASSQVVGTEYF
NA | NA | TRBJ2-5 | TRBV6-1 | TGTGCCAGCAGTGCCGCGACGGTGCAGTCCCAAGAGACCCAGTACTTC | CASSAATVQSQETQYF
many | NA | TRBJ2-5 | TRBV11-2 | TGTGCCAGCAGCTTAACGCGAGAGACCCAGTACTTC | CASSLTRETQYF
many | TRBD1 | TRBJ1-2 | TRBV27 | TGTGCCAGCACCGGGACAGGGGGAATCGATGGCTACACCTTC | CASTGTGGIDGYTF
many | NA | TRBJ1-1 | TRBV11-1 | TGTGCCAGCAGCTTAGATCCCCCGACATCGTTAGGGAACACTGAAGCTTTCTTT | CASSLDPPTSLGNTEAFF
few | NA | TRBJ1-5 | TRBV18 | TGTGCCAGCTCCCCCCCCGGGACCTCCAATCAGCCCCAGCATTTT | CASSPPGTSNQPQHF
many | TRBD1 | TRBJ1-2 | TRBV5-1 | TGCGCCAGCAGCTTGGAGGGACAGCCCCGGGATGGCTACACCTTC | CASSLEGQPRDGYTF
many | TRBD1 | TRBJ2-7 | TRBV13 | TGTGCCAGCAGCTTATCTCAGGGGGCGGCCTACGAGCAGTACTTC | CASSLSQGAAYEQYF
many | NA | TRBJ1-1 | TRBV5-1 | TGCGCCAGCAGCTCGAGAGGGACCGCGAACACTGAAGCTTTCTTT | CASSSRGTANTEAFF
many | TRBD1 | TRBJ1-1 | TRBV6-1 | TGTGCCAGCGCGAGGGGGCATGAAGCTTTCTTT | CASARGHEAFF
NA | TRBD2 | TRBJ2-7 | TRBV14 | TGTGCCAGCAGCCAAGCAGCGGGGGGGCCGACAGATTACGAGCAGTACTTC | CASSQAAGGPTDYEQYF
many | TRBD2 | TRBJ2-5 | TRBV6-2/TRBV6-3 | TGTGCCAGCAGGGTAGCGGGGGGACGGCAAGAGACCCAGTACTTC | CASRVAGGRQETQYF
many | NA | TRBJ1-2 | TRBV27 | TGTGCCAGCAGTTTAAAGGGGGGATCTAACTATGGCTACACCTTC | CASSLKGGSNYGYTF
many | NA | TRBJ1-6 | TRBV12-3/TRBV12-4 | TGTGCCAGCAGTTCGTCACAGGCGCTAAGCTCCTATAATTCACCCCTCCACTTT | CASSSSQALSSYNSPLHF
many | TRBD1 | TRBJ2-7 | TRBV2 | TGTGCCAGGAGGACAGGGAGCTCCTACGAGCAGTACTTC | CARRTGSSYEQYF